The clone carrying this T cell receptor (beta chain) appeared once. These data originate in a study of blood T cell repertoires in COVID-19. Study in general: The samples span acute and convalescent COVID-19 from the United States, Italy and Spain. PBMCs, B-cell-depleted T cells, or T cells provided the cDNA or gDNA that made up the material.

Per germline, CDR1 MDHEN and CDR2 SYDVKM. V was clipped by 2 bases and J by 4 bases, with 9 bases between them. CDR3 size: 15 residues. Assignments of participants to cohorts depended upon their own reported clinical history. The repertoire was sequenced with immunoSEQ multiplex PCR; TCRdb's copy has only in-frame clones and lacks some. The sample has about 200,000 clones, 86% seen once. The TCR was taken from a man aged 40-49 years with acute COVID-19. The gene calls are TRBV28 and TRBJ1-6, with D uncertain. The sequencing input was PBMCs or T cells enriched from blood (not recorded which). The CDR3 reads CASSLTGGYNSPLHF. The CDR3 DNA reads as TGTGCCAGCAGTTTAACGGGAGGGTATAATTCACCCCTCCACTTT.